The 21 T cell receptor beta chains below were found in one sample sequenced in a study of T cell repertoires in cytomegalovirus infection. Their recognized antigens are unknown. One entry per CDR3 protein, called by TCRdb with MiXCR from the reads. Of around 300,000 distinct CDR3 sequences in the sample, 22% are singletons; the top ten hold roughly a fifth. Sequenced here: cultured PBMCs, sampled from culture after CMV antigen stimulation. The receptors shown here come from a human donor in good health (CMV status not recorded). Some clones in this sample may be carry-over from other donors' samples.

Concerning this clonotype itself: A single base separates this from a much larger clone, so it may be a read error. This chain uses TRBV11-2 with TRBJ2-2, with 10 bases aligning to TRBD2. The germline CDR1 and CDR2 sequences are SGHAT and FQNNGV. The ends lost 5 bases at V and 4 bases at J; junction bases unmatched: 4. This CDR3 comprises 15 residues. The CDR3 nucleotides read TGTGCCAGCAGCCGAATAGCGGGAGGCACCGGGGAGCTGTTTTTT. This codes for CASSRIAGGTGELFF.

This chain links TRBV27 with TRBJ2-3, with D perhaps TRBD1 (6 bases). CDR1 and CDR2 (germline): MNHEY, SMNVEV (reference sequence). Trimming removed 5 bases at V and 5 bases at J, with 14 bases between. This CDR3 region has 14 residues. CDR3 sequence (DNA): TGTGCCAGCAGTCCAGACACAGGGCGAGATACGCAGTATTTT. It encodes CASSPDTGRDTQYF.

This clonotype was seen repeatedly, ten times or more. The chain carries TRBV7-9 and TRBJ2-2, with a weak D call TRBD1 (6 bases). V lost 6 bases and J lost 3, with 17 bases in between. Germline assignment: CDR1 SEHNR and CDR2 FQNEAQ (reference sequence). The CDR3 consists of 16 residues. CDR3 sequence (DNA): TGTGCCAGCAGTTTACCAGGGGTTATCGACACCGGGGAGCTGTTTTTT. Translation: CASSLPGVIDTGELFF.

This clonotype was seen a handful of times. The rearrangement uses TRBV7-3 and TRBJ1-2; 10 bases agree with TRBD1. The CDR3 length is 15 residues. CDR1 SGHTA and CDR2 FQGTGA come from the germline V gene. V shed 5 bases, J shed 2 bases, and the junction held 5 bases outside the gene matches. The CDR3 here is CASSPTGQGNYGYTF. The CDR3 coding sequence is TGTGCCAGCAGCCCTACGGGACAGGGGAACTATGGCTACACCTTC.

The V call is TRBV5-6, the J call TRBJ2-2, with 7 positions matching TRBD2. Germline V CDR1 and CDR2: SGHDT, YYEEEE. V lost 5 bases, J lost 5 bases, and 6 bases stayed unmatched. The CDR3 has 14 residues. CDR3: CASRGEGGTGELFF. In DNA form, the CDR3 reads TGTGCCAGCAGAGGGGAGGGAGGGACCGGGGAGCTGTTTTTT.

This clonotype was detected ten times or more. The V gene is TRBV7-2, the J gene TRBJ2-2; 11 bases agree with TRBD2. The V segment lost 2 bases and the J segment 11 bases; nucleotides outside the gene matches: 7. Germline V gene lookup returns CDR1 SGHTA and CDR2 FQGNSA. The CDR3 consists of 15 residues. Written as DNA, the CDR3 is TGTGCCAGCAGCTTATTTGGGCTAGCGGGAGGTGAGCTGTTTTTT. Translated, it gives CASSLFGLAGGELFF. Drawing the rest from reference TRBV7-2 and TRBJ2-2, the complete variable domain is GAGVSQSPSNKVTEKGKDVELRCDPISGHTALYWYRQSLGQGLEFLIYFQGNSAPDKSGLPSDRFSAERTGGSVSTLTIQRTQQEDSAVYLCASSLFGLAGGELFFGEGSRLTVL.

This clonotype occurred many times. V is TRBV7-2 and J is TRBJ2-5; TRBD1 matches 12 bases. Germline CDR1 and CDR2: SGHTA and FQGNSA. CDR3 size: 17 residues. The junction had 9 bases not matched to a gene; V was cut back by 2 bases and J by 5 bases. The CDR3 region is CASSLRLGQGAHETQYF. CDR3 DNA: TGTGCCAGCAGCTTAAGGTTGGGACAGGGGGCCCATGAGACCCAGTACTTC.

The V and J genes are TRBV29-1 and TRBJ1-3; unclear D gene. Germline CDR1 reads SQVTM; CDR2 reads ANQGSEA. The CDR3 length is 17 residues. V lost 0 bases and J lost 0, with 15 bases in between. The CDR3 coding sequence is TGCAGCGTTGAAGATACCCTTAACACCCACTCTGGAAACACCATATATTTT. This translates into CSVEDTLNTHSGNTIYF.

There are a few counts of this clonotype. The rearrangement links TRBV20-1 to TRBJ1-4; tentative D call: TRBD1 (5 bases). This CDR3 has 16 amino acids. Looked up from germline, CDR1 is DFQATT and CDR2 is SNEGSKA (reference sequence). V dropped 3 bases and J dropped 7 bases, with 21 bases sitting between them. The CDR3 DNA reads TGCAGTGCTAGCCCCCGGGGCAGCTCGTTGCCTGAAAAACTGTTTTTT. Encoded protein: CSASPRGSSLPEKLFF.

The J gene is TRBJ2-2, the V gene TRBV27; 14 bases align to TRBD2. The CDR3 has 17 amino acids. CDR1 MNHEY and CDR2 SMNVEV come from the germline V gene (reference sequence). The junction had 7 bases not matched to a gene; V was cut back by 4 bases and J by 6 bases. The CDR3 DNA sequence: TGTGCCAGCAGTTGCCCGGGACTAGCGGGAGTTGCCGGGGAGCTGTTTTTT. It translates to CASSCPGLAGVAGELFF.

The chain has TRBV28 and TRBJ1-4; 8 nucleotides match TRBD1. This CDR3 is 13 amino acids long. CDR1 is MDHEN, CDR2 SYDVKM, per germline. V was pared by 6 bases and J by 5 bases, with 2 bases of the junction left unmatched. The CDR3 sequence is CASRRQGNEKLFF. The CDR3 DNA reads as TGTGCCAGCAGGAGACAGGGGAATGAAAAACTGTTTTTT.

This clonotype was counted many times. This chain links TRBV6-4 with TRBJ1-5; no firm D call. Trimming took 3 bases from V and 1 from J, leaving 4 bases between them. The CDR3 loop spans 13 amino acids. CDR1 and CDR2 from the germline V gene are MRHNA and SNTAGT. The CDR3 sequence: CASSEGSNQPQHF. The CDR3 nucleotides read TGTGCCAGCAGTGAAGGGAGCAATCAGCCCCAGCATTTT.

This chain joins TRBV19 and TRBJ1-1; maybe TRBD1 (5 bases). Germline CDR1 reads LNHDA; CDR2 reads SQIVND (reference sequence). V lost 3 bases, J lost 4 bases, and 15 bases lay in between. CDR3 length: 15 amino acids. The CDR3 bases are TGTGCCAGTAGTATTGGGGGGGGGAGAGCCACTGAAGCTTTCTTT. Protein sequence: CASSIGGGRATEAFF. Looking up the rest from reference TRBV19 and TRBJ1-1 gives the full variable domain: DGGITQSPKYLFRKEGQNVTLSCEQNLNHDAMYWYRQDPGQGLRLIYYSQIVNDFQKGDIAEGYSVSREKKESFPLTVTSAQKNPTAFYLCASSIGGGRATEAFFGQGTRLTVV.

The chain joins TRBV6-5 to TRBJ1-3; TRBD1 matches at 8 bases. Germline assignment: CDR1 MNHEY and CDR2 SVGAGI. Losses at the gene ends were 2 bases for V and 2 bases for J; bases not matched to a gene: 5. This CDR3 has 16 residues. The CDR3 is CASSYAGTGAGNTIYF. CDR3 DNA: TGTGCCAGCAGTTACGCCGGGACAGGAGCTGGAAACACCATATATTTT.

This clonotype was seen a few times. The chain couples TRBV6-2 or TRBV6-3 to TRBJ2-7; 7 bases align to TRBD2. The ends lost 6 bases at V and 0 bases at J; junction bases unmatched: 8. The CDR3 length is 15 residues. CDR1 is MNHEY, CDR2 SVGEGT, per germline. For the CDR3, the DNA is TGTGCCAGCAGGGGTAAAAGCGGGACCTCCTACGAGCAGTACGTC. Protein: CASRGKSGTSYEQYV.

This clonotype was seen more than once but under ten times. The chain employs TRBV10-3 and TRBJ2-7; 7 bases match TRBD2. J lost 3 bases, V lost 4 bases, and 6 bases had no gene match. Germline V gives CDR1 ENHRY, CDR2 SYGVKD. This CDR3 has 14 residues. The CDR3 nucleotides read TGTGCCATCAGTGCGGAGGGAGGGATCTACGAGCAGTACGTC. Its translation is CAISAEGGIYEQYV.

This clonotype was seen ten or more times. The CDR3 sequence: CASSVEGQGNEQYF. CDR3 DNA sequence: TGTGCCAGCAGCGTAGAGGGACAGGGCAACGAGCAGTACTTC. The chain carries TRBV9 and TRBJ2-7; 9 bases match TRBD1. Germline V gene lookup returns CDR1 SGDLS and CDR2 YYNGEE. With V trimmed by 0 bases and J by 5 bases, 3 bases remained unmatched. This CDR3 is built from 14 residues. The whole variable domain, remainder taken from reference TRBV9 and TRBJ2-7, is DSGVTQTPKHLITATGQRVTLRCSPRSGDLSVYWYQQSLDQGLQFLIQYYNGEERAKGNILERFSAQQFPDLHSELNLSSLELGDSALYFCASSVEGQGNEQYFGPGTRLTVT.

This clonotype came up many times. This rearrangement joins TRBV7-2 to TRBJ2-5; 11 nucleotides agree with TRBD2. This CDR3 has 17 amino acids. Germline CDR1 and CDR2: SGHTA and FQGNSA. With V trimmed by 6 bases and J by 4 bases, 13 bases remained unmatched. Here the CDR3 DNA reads TGTGCCAGCAGTGCGGGACTAGCGGAGAATTGGGGAGAGACCCAGTACTTC. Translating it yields CASSAGLAENWGETQYF. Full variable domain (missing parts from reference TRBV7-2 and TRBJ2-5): GAGVSQSPSNKVTEKGKDVELRCDPISGHTALYWYRQSLGQGLEFLIYFQGNSAPDKSGLPSDRFSAERTGGSVSTLTIQRTQQEDSAVYLCASSAGLAENWGETQYFGPGTRLLVL.

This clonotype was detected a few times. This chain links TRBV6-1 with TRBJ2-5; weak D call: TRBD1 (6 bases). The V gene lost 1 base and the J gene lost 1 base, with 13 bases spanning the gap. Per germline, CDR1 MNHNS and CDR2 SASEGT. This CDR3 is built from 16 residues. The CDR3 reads CASSEEWGTLQETQYF. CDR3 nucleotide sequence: TGTGCCAGCAGTGAAGAATGGGGGACACTCCAAGAGACCCAGTACTTC.

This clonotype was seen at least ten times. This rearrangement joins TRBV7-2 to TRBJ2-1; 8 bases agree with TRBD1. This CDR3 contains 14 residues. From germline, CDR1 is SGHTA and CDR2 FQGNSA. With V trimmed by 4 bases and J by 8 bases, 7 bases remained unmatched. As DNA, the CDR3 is TGTGCCAGCAGCTACGGACAGGGTATCCATGAGCAGTTCTTC. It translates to CASSYGQGIHEQFF.

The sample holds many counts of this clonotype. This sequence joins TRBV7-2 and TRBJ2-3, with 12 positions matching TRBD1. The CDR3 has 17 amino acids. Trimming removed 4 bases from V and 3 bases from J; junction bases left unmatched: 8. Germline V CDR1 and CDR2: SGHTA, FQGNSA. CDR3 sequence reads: CASSSGTGGLRTDTQYF. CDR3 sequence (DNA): TGTGCCAGCAGCTCGGGGACAGGGGGCCTTAGGACAGATACGCAGTATTTT.